A selection of T cell receptor beta chains follows, all from one sample in a study of identical twins. TCRdb fed the 5' RACE reads into MiXCR, producing one record per CDR3 protein. The sample lists hundreds of thousands of distinct CDR3 sequences; less than 8% were seen once. Another study also made use of these data, one on yellow fever vaccine responses in identical twins.

Sequencing was performed on memory (CD45RO+) T cells sorted from blood. Receptors originate from a woman younger than 35 in good health. Each CDR3 is given with its conserved first and last residue. A D gene is named only where the DNA matches it firmly. Rows give clone size only sometimes, using once, few, many, or a class for an expanded clone.

>TRBV29-1|TRBD2|few|TRBJ2-1
TGCAGCGTTGGGGGCGGGGGGGCCATGAATGAGCAGTTCTTC
CSVGGGGAMNEQFF
>TRBV11-1|NA|many|TRBJ1-1
TGTGCCAGCAGCTTAGGGGTTAGCACCTCCGACTGGAGGGACACTGAAGCTTTCTTT
CASSLGVSTSDWRDTEAFF
>TRBV7-9|NA|NA|TRBJ2-3
TGTGCCAGCAGCCCCCTGCGGGTAGCAGATACGCAGTATTTT
CASSPLRVADTQYF
>TRBV3-1|NA|NA|TRBJ1-1
TGTGCCAGCAGCCGAGGTCCCCGGACTGAAGCTTTCTTT
CASSRGPRTEAFF
>TRBV5-8|NA|NA|TRBJ1-5
TGTGCCAGCAGTGCGGGCCACAATCAGCCCCAGCATTTT
CASSAGHNQPQHF
>TRBV3-1|NA|few|TRBJ1-1
TGTGCCAGCAGCCAAGATAGGGCAGGGGACGGGTGCATCACTGAAGCTTTCTTT
CASSQDRAGDGCITEAFF
>TRBV10-2|TRBD1|NA|TRBJ1-1
TGCGCCAGCAGTGTTAGCGGACAGGGGAACACTGAAGCTTTCTTT
CASSVSGQGNTEAFF
>TRBV5-8|NA|few|TRBJ1-1
TGTGCCAGCAGCGTTGGAAGAAGACTACTGACAAGGGCTGAAGCTTTCTTT
CASSVGRRLLTRAEAFF
>TRBV4-3|NA|few|TRBJ2-7
TGCGCCAGCAGCCAAGATGGGGACACGGGGCGGTACGAGCAGTACTTC
CASSQDGDTGRYEQYF
>TRBV15|NA|few|TRBJ1-1
TGTGCCACCAGCCCCCGGCAGGGGAACACTGAAGCTTTCTTT
CATSPRQGNTEAFF
>TRBV15|NA|many|TRBJ2-7
TGTGCCACCAGCAGTTCAGGGTTCGGTTACGAGCAGTACTTC
CATSSSGFGYEQYF
>TRBV19|TRBD2|NA|TRBJ2-1
TGTGCCAGTAGCCGCTACCTTGGACTAGCGGGACCAGTCAATGAGCAGTTCTTC
CASSRYLGLAGPVNEQFF
>TRBV5-1|NA|many|TRBJ2-2
TGCGCCAGCAGCCCGGGGACTACCGGGGAGCTGTTTTTT
CASSPGTTGELFF
>TRBV24-1|NA|few|TRBJ2-1
TGTGCCACCAGTGATTTCCGGGGCAATGAGCAGTTCTTC
CATSDFRGNEQFF
>TRBV7-6|NA|NA|TRBJ2-3
TGTGCCAGCAGCTTAGGCAGGGTGGTAGCAAAGGCAGATACGCAGTATTTT
CASSLGRVVAKADTQYF
>TRBV12-3/TRBV12-4|NA|medium-sized|TRBJ1-2
TGTGCCAGCAGTGCCGGTCGGCAGGTCGCGGCTGGCTACACCTTC
CASSAGRQVAAGYTF
>TRBV5-1|NA|NA|TRBJ2-5
TGCGCCAGCAGCCCTACTAGTGTCAGTTGGGCCCAGTACTTC
CASSPTSVSWAQYF
>TRBV10-3|TRBD2|many|TRBJ2-7
TGTGCCATCAGTCTGGGACTAGACTACGAGCAGTACTTC
CAISLGLDYEQYF
>TRBV7-9|TRBD1|many|TRBJ2-7
TGTGCCAGCAGCTTAGTCGTAGACAGGGGCTACGAGCAGTACTTC
CASSLVVDRGYEQYF
>TRBV6-5|NA|few|TRBJ1-3
TGTGCCAGCAGTTACCCGCCAGGCAGCTCTGGAAACACCATATATTTT
CASSYPPGSSGNTIYF
>TRBV7-2|NA|NA|TRBJ1-1
TGTGCCAGCAGCTTAGATTCCCGGGTGGGGGCTGAAGCTTTCTTT
CASSLDSRVGAEAFF
>TRBV29-1|NA|many|TRBJ2-1
TGCAGCGTTGGGTCCGGTTGGGGAAATGAGCAGTTCTTC
CSVGSGWGNEQFF
>TRBV12-3/TRBV12-4|NA|NA|TRBJ2-7
TGTGCCAGCAGTTTAGGCAGGGTGTACGAGCAGTACTTC
CASSLGRVYEQYF
>TRBV5-1|NA|NA|TRBJ1-3
TGCGCCAGCAGCTTGGAAGGGGCGAGTGGAAACACCATATATTTT
CASSLEGASGNTIYF
>TRBV5-5|NA|few|TRBJ2-7
TGTGCCAGCAGCTTCGAGCAGTTCAGCTCCTACGAGCAGTACTTC
CASSFEQFSSYEQYF
>TRBV9|TRBD1|NA|TRBJ2-1
TGTGCCAGCAGCGTAGCTAGGGGGGTGGGGGACAGGGCATACAATGAGCAGTTCTTC
CASSVARGVGDRAYNEQFF
>TRBV7-8|TRBD1|NA|TRBJ1-2
TGTGCCAGCAGCTCGGGGACAGGGACGAACACCTTC
CASSSGTGTNTF
>TRBV18|TRBD1|many|TRBJ1-2
TGTGCCAGCTCACCCGGGACAGGGGGCTTTGGCTACACCTTC
CASSPGTGGFGYTF
>TRBV12-3/TRBV12-4|NA|many|TRBJ2-2
TGTGCCAGCAGTCCTAGGGGGTGGGGCACCGGGGAGCTGTTTTTT
CASSPRGWGTGELFF
>TRBV20-1|TRBD2|many|TRBJ2-7
TGCAGTGCTCGAGCGGGAGGGCATCTGGATTACGAGCAGTACTTC
CSARAGGHLDYEQYF
>TRBV10-3|TRBD2|many|TRBJ2-7
TGTGCCATCAGACGGACTAGCGGGGGTACCTACGAGCAGTACTTC
CAIRRTSGGTYEQYF
>TRBV7-2|NA|few|TRBJ2-7
TGTGCCAGCAGCTTAGATTCCGCTAGTAACTCCTACGAGCAGTACTTC
CASSLDSASNSYEQYF
>TRBV5-1|NA|NA|TRBJ1-3
TGCGCCAGCAGCTTGGCCGTGGGGGGCTCCGGAAACACCATATATTTT
CASSLAVGGSGNTIYF
>TRBV5-1|NA|NA|TRBJ2-2
TGCGCCAGCAGCTTGGAATATAACACCGGGGAGCTGTTTTTT
CASSLEYNTGELFF
>TRBV24-1|TRBD1|many|TRBJ2-1
TGTGCCACCAGTGATTCCACCGGGACAGGGCTCAATGAGCAGTTCTTC
CATSDSTGTGLNEQFF
>TRBV14|NA|NA|TRBJ2-3
TGTGCCAGCAGCCCCGGGCCGGATACGCAGTATTTT
CASSPGPDTQYF
>TRBV27|TRBD1|many|TRBJ2-7
TGTGCCAGCAGCCCCGGACAGGAAACCTACGAGCAGTACTTC
CASSPGQETYEQYF
>TRBV5-6|TRBD2|NA|TRBJ2-1
TGTGCCAGCAGCTTGGAAGGGACTAGCGGTTTTTTGAATGAGCAGTTCTTC
CASSLEGTSGFLNEQFF
>TRBV7-8|TRBD1|few|TRBJ2-3
TGTGCCAGCAGCTTCTACAGGGGGAGCGCAGATACGCAGTATTTT
CASSFYRGSADTQYF